These T cell receptor beta chains were read from a single sample in a study of blood T cell repertoires in COVID-19. This table comes from immunoSEQ multiplex PCR, and its TCRdb copy is limited to in-frame clones, with some not included. The sample shows tens of thousands of clones, roughly 85% of them seen only once. The sample consisted of peripheral blood. The receptor set was obtained from a human donor in a cohort sampled during active COVID-19. The CDR3 runs from the conserved cysteine through the conserved F or W. D genes are given only for firm matches. The listing skips clone size in some rows; elsewhere it reads once, few, many or a size class.

D gene	clone size	V gene	J gene	CDR3 DNA	CDR3 protein
TRBD1	-	TRBV30	TRBJ1-5	TGTGCCTGGAGTGTCCAGGGGGCCCGCAATCAGCCCCAGCATTTT	CAWSVQGARNQPQHF
-	-	TRBV30	TRBJ1-5	TGTGCCTGGAGGCAAGGGGTGGGTCAGCCCCAGCATTTT	CAWRQGVGQPQHF
TRBD1	few	TRBV5-4	TRBJ2-7	TGTGCCAGCAGCTGGGACAGGGGCTACGAGCAGTACTTC	CASSWDRGYEQYF
-	-	TRBV18	TRBJ2-5	TGTGCCAGCTCACCACTTTCACAGGGCGGGGGCCAAGAGACCCAGTACTTC	CASSPLSQGGGQETQYF
TRBD2	-	TRBV15	TRBJ2-1	TGTGCCACCAGCAGAGGGGGTAGCGGGAGGGACAATGAGCAGTTCTTC	CATSRGGSGRDNEQFF
-	many	TRBV4-1	TRBJ2-3	TGCGCCAGCAGCCATCCTACTACGGGAACAGATACGCAGTATTTT	CASSHPTTGTDTQYF
-	few	TRBV4-1	TRBJ2-2	TGCGCCAGCAGCCATTGGCAAGGGGGGAGGGCCGGGACCGGGGAGCTGTTTTTT	CASSHWQGGRAGTGELFF
TRBD2	-	TRBV3-1/TRBV3-2	TRBJ2-7	TGTGCCAGCAGCCCCTCAAAGCGCGGGGGCTACGAGCAGTACTTC	CASSPSKRGGYEQYF
-	-	TRBV5-1	TRBJ2-1	TGCGCCAGCAGCTTGGGGGGCCTTGGCGCGAGCTCCTACAATGAGCAGTTCTTC	CASSLGGLGASSYNEQFF
-	-	TRBV5-4	TRBJ1-1	TGTGCCAGCAGCTTGGATACGGGAAATGAAGCTTTCTTT	CASSLDTGNEAFF
TRBD2	-	TRBV11-3	TRBJ2-3	TGTGCCAGCAGCTTCGACGGAAATAGCGGGGCTAGCACAGATACGCAGTATTTT	CASSFDGNSGASTDTQYF
-	-	TRBV18	TRBJ2-1	TGTGCCAGCTCAGAGAGCCCGGGGGTCCATGAGCAGTTCTTC	CASSESPGVHEQFF
TRBD1	-	TRBV6-5	TRBJ1-5	TGTGCCATCTCCTCCGGGACAGGGAAGCAGCCCCAGCATTTT	CAISSGTGKQPQHF
-	-	TRBV27	TRBJ2-1	TGTGCCAGCAGTTTGAGGCTAGCAACCTACAATGAGCAGTTCTTC	CASSLRLATYNEQFF
TRBD1	-	TRBV24-1	TRBJ2-1	TGTGCCACCAGTGATCGGACAGGGGGCAAGAATGAGCAGTTCTTC	CATSDRTGGKNEQFF
TRBD2	once	TRBV7-9	TRBJ2-2	TGTGCCAGCAGCCAACGATTAGCGGGAGGGTCCACCGGGGAGCTGTTTTTT	CASSQRLAGGSTGELFF
TRBD1	-	TRBV11-2	TRBJ1-5	TGTGCCAGCAGCCGGCCTCCGGGACAGGGCGGTCAGCCCCAGCATTTT	CASSRPPGQGGQPQHF
TRBD2	-	TRBV5-1	TRBJ2-5	TGCGCCAGCCGAAACTCGGGAGGGCTGGAGACCCAGTACTTC	CASRNSGGLETQYF
-	-	TRBV12-3/TRBV12-4	TRBJ1-2	TGTGCCAGCAGCCAAGAGGGTTTTGGCTACACCTTC	CASSQEGFGYTF
TRBD2	-	TRBV7-2	TRBJ2-7	TGTGCCAGCAGTTCGGGTAGCGGGTCTTCCTACGAGCAGTACTTC	CASSSGSGSSYEQYF
TRBD2	-	TRBV28	TRBJ2-3	TGTGCCAGCAGTTCTCCCAGCGGGAGTGGAAATACGCAGTATTTT	CASSSPSGSGNTQYF
-	-	TRBV12-3/TRBV12-4	TRBJ1-2	TGTGCCAGCAGTTTAGGGTCGGGATATGGCTACACCTTC	CASSLGSGYGYTF
-	-	TRBV30	TRBJ2-5	TGTGCCTGGAGTCTCAGGCCCCAATACGGAGAGACCCAGTACTTC	CAWSLRPQYGETQYF
TRBD2	-	TRBV6-2/TRBV6-3	TRBJ2-5	TGTGCCAGCAGTTATCGTGCGGGAGGGGGGGAGACCCAGTACTTC	CASSYRAGGGETQYF
TRBD1	-	TRBV23-1	TRBJ1-1	TGCGCCAGCAGTCAATCAGGCAGGGGGCGTACTGAAGCTTTCTTT	CASSQSGRGRTEAFF
-	-	TRBV6-5	TRBJ1-2	TGTGCCAGCAGTTGGGGTAAAGGGGTTAGCGGCTACACCTTC	CASSWGKGVSGYTF
-	medium-sized	TRBV14	TRBJ1-2	TGTGCCAGCAGCCAAGGCAGGGGATGGAATGGCTACACCTTC	CASSQGRGWNGYTF
-	-	TRBV27	TRBJ2-5	TGTGCCAGCAGTGCCCGGGTCCGGGGGGAGACCCAGTACTTC	CASSARVRGETQYF
-	-	TRBV30	TRBJ2-7	TGTGCCTGTGCAAGCCTCCGCGAGCAGTACTTC	CACASLREQYF
TRBD2	-	TRBV7-3	TRBJ2-6	TGTGCCAGCAGCCCTCTGGGGGGGACTGGGGCCAACGTCCTGACTTTC	CASSPLGGTGANVLTF
TRBD2	-	TRBV7-2	TRBJ2-5	TGTGCCAGCAGCGTCTCTAGCGGAGGCGGTCAGGAGACCCAGTACTTC	CASSVSSGGGQETQYF
-	-	TRBV7-9	TRBJ2-1	TGTGCCAGCCGGGTCCATGCATTGGGGCATGAGCAGTTCTTC	CASRVHALGHEQFF
-	-	TRBV7-9	TRBJ2-1	TGTGCCAGCGGAACTAGCCTAGCCTTGCACAATGAGCAGTTCTTC	CASGTSLALHNEQFF
-	-	TRBV7-3	TRBJ2-7	TGTGCCAGCAGCTTAATGGGGGGCTCCTACGAGCAGTACTTC	CASSLMGGSYEQYF
-	few	TRBV18	TRBJ2-6	TGTGCCAGCTCACCTACAGGGAGCTCTGGGGCCAACGTCCTGACTTTC	CASSPTGSSGANVLTF
-	-	TRBV30	TRBJ1-2	TGTGCCTGGAGTCGAGACCTGGGCGATGGCTACACCTTC	CAWSRDLGDGYTF
TRBD2	-	TRBV3-1/TRBV3-2	TRBJ2-5	TGTGCCAGCAGCCAAGAGGGAGCTAGCGGGAGGCAAGAGACCCAGTACTTC	CASSQEGASGRQETQYF
TRBD2	-	TRBV4-2	TRBJ2-2	TGTGCCAGCAGCCAGGTTGGAGGACTAGCAGTCACCGGGGAGCTGTTTTTT	CASSQVGGLAVTGELFF
-	-	TRBV21-1	TRBJ2-7	TGTGCCAGCAGCAAATGGGTGCCTCTCAGAGTGCGGGAGGGCTACGAGCAGTACTTC	CASSKWVPLRVREGYEQYF
-	few	TRBV5-4	TRBJ2-2	TGTGCCAGCAGCTTGATCGGGACTGGCGCAGACGGGGAGCTGTTTTTT	CASSLIGTGADGELFF
TRBD2	-	TRBV5-1	TRBJ2-1	TGCGCCAGCAGCCCCCCGGGACTAGCGGCACACAATGAGCAGTTCTTC	CASSPPGLAAHNEQFF
-	-	TRBV19	TRBJ1-2	TGTGCCAGTAGCCCCCGAGGGACACCTAGTAGCTATGGCTACACCTTC	CASSPRGTPSSYGYTF
-	-	TRBV7-9	TRBJ1-2	TGTGCCAGCACCCAATCCGGGATTGAGAATGGCTACACCTTC	CASTQSGIENGYTF
-	-	TRBV4-2	TRBJ2-3	TGTGCCAGCAGCCAAGCGGAGAGCACAGATACGCAGTATTTT	CASSQAESTDTQYF
-	-	TRBV12-3/TRBV12-4	TRBJ2-3	TGTGCCAGCAGTTCAACTAGGGCGAATGCGTATTTT	CASSSTRANAYF
TRBD2	-	TRBV24-1	TRBJ2-2	TGTGCCACCAGTGATTTCGGTCTAGCGGGAGCCCCGGGGACCGGGGAGCTGTTTTTT	CATSDFGLAGAPGTGELFF
TRBD1	-	TRBV9	TRBJ1-4	TGTGCCAGCAGCCCTCGGGACAGGCTTGAAAAACTGTTTTTT	CASSPRDRLEKLFF
-	-	TRBV6-5	TRBJ1-3	TGTGCCAGCAGTTTGGGTAGGAGGAGTGGAAACACCATATATTTT	CASSLGRRSGNTIYF
-	-	TRBV3-1/TRBV3-2	TRBJ2-3	TGTGCCAGCAGCCAAGATCTCCGGGAGTGGTTAGATACGCAGTATTTT	CASSQDLREWLDTQYF
TRBD2	-	TRBV19	TRBJ2-3	TGTGCCAGTAGTGTTGGGACTAGCGGAACAGATACGCAGTATTTT	CASSVGTSGTDTQYF
TRBD2	-	TRBV9	TRBJ2-5	TGTGCCAGCAGCGGATGGGGCGGGAGAGAAGAGACCCAGTACTTC	CASSGWGGREETQYF
-	-	TRBV7-9	TRBJ2-2	TGTGCCAGCAGCTTAGTCCAGGGGTCGGGCACCGGGGAGCTGTTTTTT	CASSLVQGSGTGELFF
TRBD2	-	TRBV28	TRBJ2-1	TGTGCCAGCACCTCTGGGGCGGGAGGTCAACCCTCCTACAATGAGCAGTTCTTC	CASTSGAGGQPSYNEQFF
-	-	TRBV19	TRBJ2-3	TGTGCCAGTAGTAGAGGACTTCAATCCACAGATACGCAGTATTTT	CASSRGLQSTDTQYF
TRBD2	-	TRBV7-6	TRBJ2-1	TGTGCCAGCAGCCAGACTAGCGAGGGGTTCAATGAGCAGTTCTTC	CASSQTSEGFNEQFF
TRBD2	-	TRBV7-3	TRBJ2-1	TGTGCCAGCAGCCCGTTGTCTGCGGGAGGGCCCCATGAGCAGTTCTTC	CASSPLSAGGPHEQFF
-	-	TRBV7-8	TRBJ1-4	TGTGCCAGCAGCTTAGTTGGAGGGGGAGGGGAAAAACTGTTTTTT	CASSLVGGGGEKLFF
TRBD2	-	TRBV10-2	TRBJ2-1	TGCGCCAGCACTAAAGCGGGAGACTACAATGAGCAGTTCTTC	CASTKAGDYNEQFF
TRBD1	-	TRBV5-1	TRBJ2-2	TGCGCCAGCAGCCTGAGGACAGGGGACACCGGGGAGCTGTTTTTT	CASSLRTGDTGELFF